This TCR beta chain appears in the sequencing data of a study of cytomegalovirus exposure and HLA in healthy donors. Study-wide results and limits: A list of 164 TCR beta chains associated with cytomegalovirus was given.

A word on this clone: As yet, its antigen is unknown.

Both 60 Vbeta primers and 13 Jbeta primers went into the PCR. The repertoire was sequenced with immunoSEQ multiplex PCR; TCRdb's copy has only in-frame clones and lacks some. The sample includes under 200,000 clones, over 65% of them seen just once. The CDR3 is 22 amino acids. Per germline, CDR1 MGHRA and CDR2 YSYEKL. The V gene lost 2 bases and the J gene lost 0 bases, with 29 bases spanning the gap. The sequence came from a man in his 60s in good health and CMV-seronegative. The material sequenced was PBMCs. This chain uses TRBV4-1 with TRBJ2-1, with a possible D match to TRBD1 (6 bases). As DNA, the CDR3 is TGCGCCAGCAGCCAAAAAACCGACCCGGGACACCAACTAATTTTCTCCTACAATGAGCAGTTCTTC. This translates into CASSQKTDPGHQLIFSYNEQFF.